This TCR beta chain was captured by sequencing in a study of T cell responses to AZD1222 COVID-19 vaccine. Study results and caveats: All repertoire sampling was performed exclusively after the peak T cell response. The study found vaccine-associated CD4 TCRs spanning spike, dominant at 160-218 and 743-854.

Data came from immunoSEQ multiplex PCR; TCRdb stores just in-frame clones and leaves some out. Of around 150,000 clones listed, 90% to 95% are singletons. A word on this clone: The antigen remains unidentified.

V lost 4 bases and J lost 7, with 17 bases in between. Germline lookup yields CDR1 SQVTM and CDR2 ANQGSEA. The CDR3 loop spans 14 amino acids. This receptor was obtained from an adult who received the AZD1222 COVID-19 vaccine. The starting material was peripheral blood, obtained 28 days after the second AZD1222 dose. The V call is TRBV29-1, the J call TRBJ2-1; the D gene could be TRBD1 or TRBD2 (5 bases each). CDR3 sequence reads: CSVGPHWGGNEQFF. The CDR3 coding sequence is TGCAGCGTTGGTCCGCACTGGGGCGGGAATGAGCAGTTCTTC.